The TCR beta chain described here comes from a study of a mutant IDH1 vaccine in newly diagnosed glioma. Overall study context: Patients received vaccination from 4-6 weeks after radiotherapy alone, or with temozolomide cycles. Patients had received radiotherapy, temozolomide, or both previously, most receiving both. The week-35 safety follow-up was V12, and the week-47 study end was V13.

Sequencing used immunoSEQ multiplex PCR; TCRdb keeps in-frame clones, though not all of them. The table includes approximately 21,000 clones, roughly 83% detected once. Time point specified: week 47, end of study. The vaccine gave 300 ug of a 20-mer mutant IDH1 peptide subcutaneously per dose. In every donor, the tumor was a new WHO grade 3 or 4 IDH1-mutant, ATRX-lost astrocytoma. Remarks on this clone: Its antigen is unknown.

The sample was PBMCs, taken from a glioma patient whose treatment included an IDH1 peptide vaccine. The sequence was obtained from a man aged 40-50 years with glioma.

The CDR3 DNA sequence: TGTGCCAGCAGCTTAGTGAACCTAGAGACCCAGTACTTC. Encoded protein: CASSLVNLETQYF. The chain is built from TRBV7-9 and TRBJ2-5; D gene unclear. Germline V CDR1 and CDR2: SEHNR, FQNEAQ (reference sequence). The CDR3 is 13 amino acids. The ends were cut back, 1 base at V and 4 bases at J, with 7 bases in the middle. Based on the CDR3 plus reference TRBV7-9 and TRBJ2-5, the full variable domain is DTGVSQNPRHKITKRGQNVTFRCDPISEHNRLYWYRQTLGQGPEFLTYFQNEAQLEKSRLLSDRFSAERPKGSFSTLEIQRTEQGDSAMYLCASSLVNLETQYFGPGTRLLVL.